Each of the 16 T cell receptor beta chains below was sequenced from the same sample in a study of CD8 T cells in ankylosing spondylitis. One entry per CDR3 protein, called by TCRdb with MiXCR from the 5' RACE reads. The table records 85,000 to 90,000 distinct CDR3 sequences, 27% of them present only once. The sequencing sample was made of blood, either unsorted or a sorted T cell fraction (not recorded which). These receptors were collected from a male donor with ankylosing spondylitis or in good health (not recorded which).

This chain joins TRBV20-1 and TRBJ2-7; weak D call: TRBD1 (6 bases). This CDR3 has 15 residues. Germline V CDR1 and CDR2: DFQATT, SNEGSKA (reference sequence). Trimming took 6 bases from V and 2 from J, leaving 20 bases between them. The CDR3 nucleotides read TGCAGTGCCAACCCTGACAGGAGCCCCACCTACGAGCAGTACTTC. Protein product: CSANPDRSPTYEQYF.

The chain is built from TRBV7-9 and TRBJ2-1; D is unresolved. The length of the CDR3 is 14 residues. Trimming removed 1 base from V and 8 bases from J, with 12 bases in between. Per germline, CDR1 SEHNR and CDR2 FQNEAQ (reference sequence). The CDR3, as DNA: TGTGCCAGCAGCTTAGACCTAGTTTCCGATGAGCAGTTCTTC. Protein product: CASSLDLVSDEQFF.

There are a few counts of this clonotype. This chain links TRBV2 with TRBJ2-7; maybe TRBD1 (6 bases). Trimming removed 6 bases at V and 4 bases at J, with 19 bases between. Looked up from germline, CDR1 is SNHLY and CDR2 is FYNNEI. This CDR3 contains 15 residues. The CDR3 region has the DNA TGTGCCAGCAGAGGCTCAGGCCCCGACAGGTACGAGCAGTACTTC. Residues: CASRGSGPDRYEQYF.

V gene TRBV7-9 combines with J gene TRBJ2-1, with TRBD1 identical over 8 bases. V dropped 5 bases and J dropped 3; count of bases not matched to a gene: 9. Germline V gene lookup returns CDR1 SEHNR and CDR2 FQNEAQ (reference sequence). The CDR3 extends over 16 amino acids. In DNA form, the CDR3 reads TGTGCCAGCAGCCTACTAGGGGGGACAGGCTACAATGAGCAGTTCTTC. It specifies CASSLLGGTGYNEQFF.

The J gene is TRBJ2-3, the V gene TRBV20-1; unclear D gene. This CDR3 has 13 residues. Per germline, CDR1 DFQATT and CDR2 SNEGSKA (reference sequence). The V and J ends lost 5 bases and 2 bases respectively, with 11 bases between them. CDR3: CSARLWDTDTQYF. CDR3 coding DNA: TGCAGTGCTCGCCTTTGGGACACAGATACGCAGTATTTT.

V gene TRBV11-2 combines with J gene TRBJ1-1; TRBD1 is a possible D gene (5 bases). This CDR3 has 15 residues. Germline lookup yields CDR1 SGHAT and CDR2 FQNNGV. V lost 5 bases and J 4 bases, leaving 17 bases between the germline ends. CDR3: CASSLLRAGGTEAFF. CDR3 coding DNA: TGTGCCAGCAGCCTACTCAGGGCCGGGGGCACTGAAGCTTTCTTT.

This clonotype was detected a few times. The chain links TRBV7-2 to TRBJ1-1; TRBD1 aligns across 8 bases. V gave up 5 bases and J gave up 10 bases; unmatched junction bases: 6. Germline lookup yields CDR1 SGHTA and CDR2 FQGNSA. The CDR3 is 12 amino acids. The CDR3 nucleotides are TGTGCCAGCAGCCTTGACAGGGGAACAGCTTTCTTT. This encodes CASSLDRGTAFF.

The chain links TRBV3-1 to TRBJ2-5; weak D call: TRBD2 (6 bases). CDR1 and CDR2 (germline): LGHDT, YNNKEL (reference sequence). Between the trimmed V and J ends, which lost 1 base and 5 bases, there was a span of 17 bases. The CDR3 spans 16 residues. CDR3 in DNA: TGTGCCAGCAGCCAAGTATCGGGGACTCGGCGGGAGACCCAGTACTTC. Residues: CASSQVSGTRRETQYF.

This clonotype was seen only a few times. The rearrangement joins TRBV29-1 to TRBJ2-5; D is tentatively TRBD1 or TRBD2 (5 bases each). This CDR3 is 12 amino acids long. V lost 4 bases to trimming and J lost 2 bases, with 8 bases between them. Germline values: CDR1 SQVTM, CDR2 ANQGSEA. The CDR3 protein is CSVGGSQETQYF. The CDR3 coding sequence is TGCAGCGTTGGGGGGAGTCAAGAGACCCAGTACTTC.

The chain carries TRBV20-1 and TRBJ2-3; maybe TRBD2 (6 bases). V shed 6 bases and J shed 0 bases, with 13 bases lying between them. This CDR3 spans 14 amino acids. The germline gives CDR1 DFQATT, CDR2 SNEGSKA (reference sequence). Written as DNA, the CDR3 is TGCAGTGCCCGGGACTTTCGAAGCACAGATACGCAGTATTTT. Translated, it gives CSARDFRSTDTQYF.

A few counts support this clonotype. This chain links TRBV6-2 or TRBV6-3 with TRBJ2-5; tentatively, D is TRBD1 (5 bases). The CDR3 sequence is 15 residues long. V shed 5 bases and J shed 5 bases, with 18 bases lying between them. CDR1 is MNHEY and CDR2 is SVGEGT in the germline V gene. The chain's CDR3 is CASSRNQGFVETQYF. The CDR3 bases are TGTGCCAGCAGTCGTAACCAGGGATTTGTGGAGACCCAGTACTTC.

This chain's CDR3 is CASSSNGGVYNEQFF. For the CDR3, the DNA is TGTGCCAGCAGCTCCAATGGGGGGGTCTACAATGAGCAGTTCTTC. This chain links TRBV7-2 with TRBJ2-1, with TRBD2 matching over 7 bases. The germline CDR1 and CDR2 sequences are SGHTA and FQGNSA. J was trimmed by 3 bases and V by 4 bases; bases with no gene match: 6. The CDR3 length is 15 residues.

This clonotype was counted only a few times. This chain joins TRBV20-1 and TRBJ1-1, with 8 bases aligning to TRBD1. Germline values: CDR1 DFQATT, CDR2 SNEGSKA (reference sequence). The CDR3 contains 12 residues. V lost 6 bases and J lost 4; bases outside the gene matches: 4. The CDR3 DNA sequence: TGCAGTGCCCAACAGGGGGGCACTGAAGCTTTCTTT. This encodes CSAQQGGTEAFF.

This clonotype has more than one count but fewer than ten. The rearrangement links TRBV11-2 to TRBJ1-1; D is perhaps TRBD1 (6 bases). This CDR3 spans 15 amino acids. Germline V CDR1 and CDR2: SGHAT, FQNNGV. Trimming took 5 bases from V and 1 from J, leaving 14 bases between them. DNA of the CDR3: TGTGCCAGCAGCCACAGGGTAACGCAGAACACTGAAGCTTTCTTT. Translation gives CASSHRVTQNTEAFF.

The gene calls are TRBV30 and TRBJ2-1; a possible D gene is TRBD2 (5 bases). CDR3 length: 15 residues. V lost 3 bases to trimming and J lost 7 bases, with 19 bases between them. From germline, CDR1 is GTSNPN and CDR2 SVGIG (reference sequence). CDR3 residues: CAWSLTSIGRNEQFF. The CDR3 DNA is TGTGCCTGGAGCCTTACTAGTATTGGTAGGAATGAGCAGTTCTTC.

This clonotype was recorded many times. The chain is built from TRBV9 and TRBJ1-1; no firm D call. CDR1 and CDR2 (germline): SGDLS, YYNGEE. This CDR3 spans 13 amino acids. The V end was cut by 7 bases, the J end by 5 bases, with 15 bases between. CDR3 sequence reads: CASGIPGGTEAFF. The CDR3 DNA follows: TGTGCCAGCGGGATCCCCGGAGGAACTGAAGCTTTCTTT.